The rows below give T cell receptor beta chains drawn from one sample of a study of technical replicates of blood from a few donors. Assay: immunoSEQ multiplex PCR; the TCRdb copy retains only in-frame clones and omits some. This table holds approximately 92,000 clones, about 95% found once. Material for sequencing was T cells isolated from PBMCs. The receptors come from a human donor in good health. Both conserved end residues are part of each CDR3. The order of the fields is clone size, D gene, V gene, J gene, CDR3 protein, CDR3 DNA. A D gene is named only where the DNA matches it firmly. The listing skips clone size in some rows; elsewhere it reads once, few, many or a size class.

.	.	TRBV7-2	TRBJ2-7	CASSAYRIYEQYF	TGTGCCAGCAGCGCCTACAGGATCTACGAGCAGTACTTC
.	.	TRBV5-1	TRBJ2-5	CASRSSVQETQYF	TGCGCCAGCAGGTCGTCAGTACAAGAGACCCAGTACTTC
.	.	TRBV28	TRBJ2-7	CASSPRVPGSTYYEQYF	TGTGCCAGCAGCCCCCGGGTGCCCGGGTCGACTTACTACGAGCAGTACTTC
.	TRBD2	TRBV19	TRBJ2-1	CASKTSGGFSYNEQFF	TGTGCCAGTAAGACTAGCGGGGGCTTCTCCTACAATGAGCAGTTCTTC
.	.	TRBV4-1	TRBJ1-1	CASSQFRGIEAFF	TGCGCCAGCAGCCAGTTCCGGGGGATTGAAGCTTTCTTT
.	TRBD1	TRBV5-1	TRBJ2-7	CASSHSTGAAYEQYF	TGCGCCAGCAGCCACTCCACAGGGGCGGCCTACGAGCAGTACTTC
.	TRBD1	TRBV5-8	TRBJ2-1	CASSFRDRRDEQFF	TGTGCCAGCAGCTTCCGGGACAGAAGAGATGAGCAGTTCTTC
.	.	TRBV5-8	TRBJ1-2	CASSLALMGADSGYTF	TGTGCCAGCAGCTTGGCGCTCATGGGGGCGGATTCCGGCTACACCTTC
few	TRBD1	TRBV2	TRBJ1-1	CASSGDRNTEAFF	TGTGCCAGCAGTGGGGACAGGAACACTGAAGCTTTCTTT
.	.	TRBV28	TRBJ2-7	CASSFGSRQVYYEQYF	TGTGCCAGCAGTTTTGGGTCGCGACAGGTTTACTACGAGCAGTACTTC
.	.	TRBV11-2	TRBJ1-1	CASSGRGDRPEAFF	TGTGCCAGCAGCGGCCGGGGGGATCGGCCTGAAGCTTTCTTT
.	.	TRBV6-1	TRBJ1-4	CASSEGRGFEKLFF	TGTGCCAGCAGTGAAGGCAGGGGCTTTGAAAAACTGTTTTTT
.	.	TRBV11-3	TRBJ1-2	CASSFRDSDGDGYTF	TGTGCCAGCAGCTTCAGGGACTCGGACGGAGATGGCTACACCTTC
.	TRBD1	TRBV19	TRBJ1-2	CASSTYRDSNYGYTF	TGTGCCAGTAGTACGTACCGGGACAGTAACTATGGCTACACCTTC
.	.	TRBV11-3	TRBJ1-4	CASSLTLGGPSTNEKLFF	TGTGCCAGCAGCCTAACGCTGGGGGGGCCTTCGACTAATGAAAAACTGTTTTTT
.	.	TRBV12-5	TRBJ1-5	CASGPSYGTGGPNQPQHF	TGTGCTAGTGGTCCGTCCTACGGGACGGGGGGGCCAAATCAGCCCCAGCATTTT
.	TRBD1	TRBV28	TRBJ2-7	CASTTSPGQGSYEQYF	TGTGCCAGCACCACCTCGCCGGGACAGGGATCCTACGAGCAGTACTTC